This entry concerns a single T cell receptor (beta chain). The repertoire was sequenced with immunoSEQ multiplex PCR; TCRdb's copy has only in-frame clones and lacks some. The table has 91,000 or so clones, just under 95% seen once. Germline CDR1 and CDR2: ENHRY and SYGVKD. The trim removed 3 bases at V and 6 bases at J, leaving 8 bases unmatched. The CDR3 has 15 residues. This entry comes from a study of technical replicates of blood from a few donors. V and J are TRBV10-3 and TRBJ1-2, with TRBD1 identical over 9 bases. Sequencing was performed on T cells isolated from PBMCs. The clonotype originates from a human donor in good health. The CDR3: CAISDSRTGDNGYTF. In DNA, the CDR3 is TGTGCCATCAGTGATTCCCGGACAGGGGATAATGGCTACACCTTC.